The T cell receptor (beta chain) described here comes from a study of T cell responses to AZD1222 COVID-19 vaccine. Study context: Analysis merged second doses at about 4 or about 12 weeks.

Study conclusions and caveats: Researchers took repertoire samples only after the peak T cell response had come.

Using immunoSEQ multiplex PCR, the repertoire was profiled, and TCRdb retains in-frame clones only, with some absent. The sample shows fewer than 85,000 clones, roughly nine tenths of them seen only once. Germline CDR1 and CDR2: SGHNT and YYREEE (reference sequence). This CDR3 comprises 13 residues. V lost 6 bases, J lost 5 bases, and 7 bases stayed unmatched. For this clone: Its specificity is not known.

The sample in question was peripheral blood, obtained on day 0 of AZD1222 vaccination. This chain uses TRBV5-4 with TRBJ2-5; TRBD2 aligns across 7 bases. The source of this sequence is an adult in good health. CDR3 sequence: CASTPQGGETQYF. CDR3 bases: TGTGCCAGCACCCCCCAGGGAGGGGAGACCCAGTACTTC.